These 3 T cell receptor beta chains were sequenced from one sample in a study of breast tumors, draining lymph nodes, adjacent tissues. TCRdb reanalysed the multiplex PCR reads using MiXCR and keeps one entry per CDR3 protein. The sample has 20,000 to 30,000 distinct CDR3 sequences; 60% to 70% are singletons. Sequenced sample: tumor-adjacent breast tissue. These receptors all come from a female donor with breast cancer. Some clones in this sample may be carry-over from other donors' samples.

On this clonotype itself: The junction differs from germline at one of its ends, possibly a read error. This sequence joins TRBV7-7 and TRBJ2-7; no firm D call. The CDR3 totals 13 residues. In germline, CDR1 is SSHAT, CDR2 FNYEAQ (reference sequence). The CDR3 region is CASSLLPSEEQYF. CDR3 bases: TGTGCTAGCAGCTTATTACCGTCGGAGGAGCAGTACTTC.

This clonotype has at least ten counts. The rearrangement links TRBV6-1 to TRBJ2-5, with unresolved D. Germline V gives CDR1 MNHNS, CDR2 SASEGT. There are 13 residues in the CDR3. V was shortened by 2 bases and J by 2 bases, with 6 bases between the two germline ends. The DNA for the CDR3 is TGTGCCAGCAGTGAACACCAACAAGAGACCCAGTACTTC. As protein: CASSEHQQETQYF.

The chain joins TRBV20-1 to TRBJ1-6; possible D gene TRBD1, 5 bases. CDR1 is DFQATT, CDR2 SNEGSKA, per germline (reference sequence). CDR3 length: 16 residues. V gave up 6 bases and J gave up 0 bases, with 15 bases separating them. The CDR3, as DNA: TGCAGTGCCCCTGGGACGGAAAGCTCCTATAATTCACCCCTCCACTTT. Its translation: CSAPGTESSYNSPLHF.